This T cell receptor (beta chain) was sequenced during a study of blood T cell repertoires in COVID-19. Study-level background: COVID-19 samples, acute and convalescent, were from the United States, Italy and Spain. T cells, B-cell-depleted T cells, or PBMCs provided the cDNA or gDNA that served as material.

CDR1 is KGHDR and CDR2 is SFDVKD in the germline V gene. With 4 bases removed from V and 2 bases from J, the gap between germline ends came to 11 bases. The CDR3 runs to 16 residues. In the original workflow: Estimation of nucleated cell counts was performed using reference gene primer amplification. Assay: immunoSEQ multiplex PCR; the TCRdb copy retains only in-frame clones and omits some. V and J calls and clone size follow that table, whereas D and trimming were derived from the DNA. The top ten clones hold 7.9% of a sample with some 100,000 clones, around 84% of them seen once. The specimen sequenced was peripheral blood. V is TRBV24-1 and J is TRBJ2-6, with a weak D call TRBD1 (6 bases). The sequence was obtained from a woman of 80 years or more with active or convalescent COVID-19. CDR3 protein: CATSDPTGTGANVLTF. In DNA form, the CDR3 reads TGTGCCACCAGTGACCCCACAGGGACTGGGGCCAACGTCCTGACTTTC.